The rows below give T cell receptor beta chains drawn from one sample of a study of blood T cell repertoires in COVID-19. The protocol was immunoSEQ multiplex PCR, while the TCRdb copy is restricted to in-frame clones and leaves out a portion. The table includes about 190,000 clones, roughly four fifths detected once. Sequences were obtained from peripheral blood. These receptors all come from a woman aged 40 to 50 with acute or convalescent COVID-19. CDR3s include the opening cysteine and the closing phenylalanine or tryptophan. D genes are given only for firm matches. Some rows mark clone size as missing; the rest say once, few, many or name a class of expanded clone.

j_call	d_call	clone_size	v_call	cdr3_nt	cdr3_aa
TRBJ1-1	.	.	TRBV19	TGTGCCAGTAGTATAGTTTACAGTACGAACACTGAAGCTTTCTTT	CASSIVYSTNTEAFF
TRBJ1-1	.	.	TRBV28	TGTGCCAGCAGCAAAAGATGGGGCGGTACTGAAGCTTTCTTT	CASSKRWGGTEAFF
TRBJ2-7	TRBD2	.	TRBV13	TGTGCCAGCAGCCCACCCGGGACTAGCGGGATGTGGGAGCAGTACTTC	CASSPPGTSGMWEQYF
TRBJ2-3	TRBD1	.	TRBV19	TGTGCCAGTAGTATTGGGGTACAGGGGATCACAGATACGCAGTATTTT	CASSIGVQGITDTQYF
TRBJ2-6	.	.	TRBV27	TGTGCCAGCAGCCAGTATGCTGGGGCCAACGTCCTGACTTTC	CASSQYAGANVLTF
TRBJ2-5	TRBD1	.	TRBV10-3	TGTGCCATCAGTGAGTTGGGGGACAGAGCCAAAGAGACCCAGTACTTC	CAISELGDRAKETQYF
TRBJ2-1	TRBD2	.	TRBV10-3	TGTGCCATCAGCTTAGCGGGAGACGAGAGCAATGAGCAGTTCTTC	CAISLAGDESNEQFF
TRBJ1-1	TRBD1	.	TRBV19	TGTGCCAGTAGTAGGGGACAGTCTTCCTGGAACACTGAAGCTTTCTTT	CASSRGQSSWNTEAFF
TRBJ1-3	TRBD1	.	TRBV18	TGTGCCAGCTCACCGAAAGCGCCGGGACAGGGATCTGGAAACACCATATATTTT	CASSPKAPGQGSGNTIYF
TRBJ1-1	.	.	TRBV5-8	TGTGCCAGCACACCCAGGGAGGGGCTCTCGAACACTGAAGCTTTCTTT	CASTPREGLSNTEAFF
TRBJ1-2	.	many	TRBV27	TGTGCCAGCAGTTCAAGTTACTATGGCTATGGCTACACCTTC	CASSSSYYGYGYTF
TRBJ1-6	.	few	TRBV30	TGTGCCTCCCAGGCGGGCTCCTATAATTCACCCCTCCACTTT	CASQAGSYNSPLHF
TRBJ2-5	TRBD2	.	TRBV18	TGTGCCAGCTCACCTAGCGGGGGGGCCCGTGAGACCCAGTACTTC	CASSPSGGARETQYF
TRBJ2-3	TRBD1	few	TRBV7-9	TGTGCCAGCAGCCGAGGGGACAGGGGGGACACAGATACGCAGTATTTT	CASSRGDRGDTDTQYF
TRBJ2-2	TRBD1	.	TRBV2	TGTGCCAGCAGTGGGGACAGTCCGACCTACACCGGGGAGCTGTTTTTT	CASSGDSPTYTGELFF
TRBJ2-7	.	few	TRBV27	TGTGCCAGCAGACTACAGGGAGGGAACGAGCAGTACTTC	CASRLQGGNEQYF
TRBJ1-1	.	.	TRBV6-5	TGTGCCAGCAGTTGGGGGGGGCGCGGGACTGAAGCTTTCTTT	CASSWGGRGTEAFF
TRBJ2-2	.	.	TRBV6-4	TGTGCCAGCAGTGACCTAGCTTTTCCGAACACCGGGGAGCTGTTTTTT	CASSDLAFPNTGELFF
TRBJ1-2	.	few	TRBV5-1	TGCGCCAGCAGCTTGACCCCTCTTGGCAACTATGGCTACACCTTC	CASSLTPLGNYGYTF
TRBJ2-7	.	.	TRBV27	TGTGCCAGCAGTTCAGGGATCCACGAGCAGTACTTC	CASSSGIHEQYF
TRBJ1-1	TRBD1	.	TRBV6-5	TGTGCCAGCAGACCTACAGGGGATACGACTGGTGAAGCTTTCTTT	CASRPTGDTTGEAFF
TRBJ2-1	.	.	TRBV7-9	TGTGCCAGCAGCCCGCTAGCCGGAGGCTACAATGAGCAGTTCTTC	CASSPLAGGYNEQFF
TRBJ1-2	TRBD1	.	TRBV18	TGTGCCAGCTCACCAGGGGACAGGGGGCACGGCTACACCTTC	CASSPGDRGHGYTF
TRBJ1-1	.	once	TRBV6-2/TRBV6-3	TGTGCCAGCAGTTACTGGTCAGGGAACACTGAAGCTTTCTTT	CASSYWSGNTEAFF
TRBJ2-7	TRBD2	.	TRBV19	TGTGCCAGTAGTCCCCCCGGGGGGGGGCGGTACTTC	CASSPPGGGRYF
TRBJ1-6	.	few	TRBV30	TGTGCCTGGAGTGTAGACAGGTCGGGGATCTCCAATTCACCCCTCCACTTT	CAWSVDRSGISNSPLHF
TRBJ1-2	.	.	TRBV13	TGTGCCAGCAGAGAAGCGGGGGGTCGGTACTATGGCTACACCTTC	CASREAGGRYYGYTF
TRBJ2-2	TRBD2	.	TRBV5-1	TGCGCCAGCAGCGGGACTAGCGGGGTCGAGACCGGGGAGCTGTTTTTT	CASSGTSGVETGELFF
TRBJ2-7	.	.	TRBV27	TGTGCCAGCACGGTGGACAGTACAGCCTACGAGCAGTACTTC	CASTVDSTAYEQYF
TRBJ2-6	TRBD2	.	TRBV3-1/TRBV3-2	TGTGCCAGCAGCCCCAGCCTAGCGGGAGTAGCTGGGGCCAACGTCCTGACTTTC	CASSPSLAGVAGANVLTF
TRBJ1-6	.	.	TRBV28	TGTGCCAGCTTGAGACCCGCAGGCGGGTCATCACCCCTCCACTTT	CASLRPAGGSSPLHF
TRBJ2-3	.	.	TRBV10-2	TGCGCCAGCTCACTCCTGACAGCGACTAGCACAGATACGCAGTATTTT	CASSLLTATSTDTQYF
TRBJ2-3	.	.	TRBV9	TGTGCCAGCAGCCTCATGTGGGGGCCAGATACGCAGTATTTT	CASSLMWGPDTQYF
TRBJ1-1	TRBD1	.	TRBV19	TGTGCCAGTAGTACCGGACAGGGGCACACTGAAGCTTTCTTT	CASSTGQGHTEAFF
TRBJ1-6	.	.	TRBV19	TGTGCCAGTAGGTCACGGGCTGGGGCCCTATTCGATTCACCCCTCCACTTT	CASRSRAGALFDSPLHF
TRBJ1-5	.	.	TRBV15	TGTGCCACCAGCAGACCTTCAGGGGCAAATCAGCCCCAGCATTTT	CATSRPSGANQPQHF
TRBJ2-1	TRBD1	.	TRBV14	TGTGCCAGCAGCCAAGAGGTGACAGGGGCCAGCAATGAGCAGTTCTTC	CASSQEVTGASNEQFF
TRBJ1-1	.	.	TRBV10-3	TGTGCCATCAGTGAATTCGAGGCGAGACAGCCCTCCGTTGAAGCTTTCTTT	CAISEFEARQPSVEAFF
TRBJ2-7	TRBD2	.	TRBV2	TGTGCCAGCAGTGAAGGCGGGGGGCCCTCCTACGAGCAGTACTTC	CASSEGGGPSYEQYF
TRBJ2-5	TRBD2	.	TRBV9	TGTGCCAGCAGCGTAGGGACTAGCGGGGGGGCCAGTTCAGAGACCCAGTACTTC	CASSVGTSGGASSETQYF
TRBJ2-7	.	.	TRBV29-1	TGCAGCGTCGGGGTGGGGGGCGAGCAGTACTTC	CSVGVGGEQYF
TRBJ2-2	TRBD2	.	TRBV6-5	TGTGCCAGCAAGTTCGGGGGGAGGAACACCGGGGAGCTGTTTTTT	CASKFGGRNTGELFF
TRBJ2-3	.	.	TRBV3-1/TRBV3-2	TGTGCCAGCAGCCCAGGAGGCGGGCGGGGTGATACGCAGTATTTT	CASSPGGGRGDTQYF